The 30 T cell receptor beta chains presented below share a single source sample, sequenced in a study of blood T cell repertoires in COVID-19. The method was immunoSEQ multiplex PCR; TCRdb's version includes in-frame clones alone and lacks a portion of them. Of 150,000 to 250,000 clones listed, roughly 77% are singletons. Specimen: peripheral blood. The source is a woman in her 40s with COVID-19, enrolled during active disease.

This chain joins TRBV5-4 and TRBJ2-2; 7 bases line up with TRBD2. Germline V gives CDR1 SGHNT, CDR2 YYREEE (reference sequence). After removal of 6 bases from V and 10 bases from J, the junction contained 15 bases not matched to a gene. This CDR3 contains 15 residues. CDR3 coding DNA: TGTGCCAGCACCCCCTTCGGGGGGTTTAAGGAGGAGCTGTTTTTT. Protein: CASTPFGGFKEELFF.

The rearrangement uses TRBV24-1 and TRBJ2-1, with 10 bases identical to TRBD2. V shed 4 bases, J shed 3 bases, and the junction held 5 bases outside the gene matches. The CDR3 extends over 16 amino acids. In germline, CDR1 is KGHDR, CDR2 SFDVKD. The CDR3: CATSEAASGGYNEQFF. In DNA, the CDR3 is TGTGCCACCAGTGAGGCCGCTAGCGGGGGCTACAATGAGCAGTTCTTC.

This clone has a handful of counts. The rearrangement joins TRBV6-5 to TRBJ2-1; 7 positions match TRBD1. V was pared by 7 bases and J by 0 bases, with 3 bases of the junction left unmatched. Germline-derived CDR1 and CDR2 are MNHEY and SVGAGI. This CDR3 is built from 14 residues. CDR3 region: CASKGAGSYNEQFF. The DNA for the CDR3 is TGTGCCAGCAAGGGGGCAGGCTCCTACAATGAGCAGTTCTTC.

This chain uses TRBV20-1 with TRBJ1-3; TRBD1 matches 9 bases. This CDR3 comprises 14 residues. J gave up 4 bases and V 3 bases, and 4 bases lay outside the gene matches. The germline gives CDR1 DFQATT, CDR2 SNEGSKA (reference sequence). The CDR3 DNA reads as TGCAGTGCTAGTGCGGACAGGGGAGGAAACACCATATATTTT. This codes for CSASADRGGNTIYF.

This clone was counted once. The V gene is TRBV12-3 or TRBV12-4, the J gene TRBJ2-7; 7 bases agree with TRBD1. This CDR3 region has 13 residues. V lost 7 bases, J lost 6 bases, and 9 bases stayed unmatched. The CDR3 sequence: CASTTGVASEQYF. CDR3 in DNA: TGTGCCAGCACCACAGGGGTCGCGTCCGAGCAGTACTTC.

The CDR3 coding sequence is TGTGCCAGCCGGACAGGGATCAGGTACGATGAGCAGTTCTTC. This encodes CASRTGIRYDEQFF. This chain uses TRBV19 with TRBJ2-1; 8 nucleotides match TRBD1. The CDR3 sequence is 14 residues long. The J segment lost 8 bases and the V segment lost 9 bases, leaving 12 bases of the junction unmatched. The germline V gene has CDR1 LNHDA and CDR2 SQIVND (reference sequence).

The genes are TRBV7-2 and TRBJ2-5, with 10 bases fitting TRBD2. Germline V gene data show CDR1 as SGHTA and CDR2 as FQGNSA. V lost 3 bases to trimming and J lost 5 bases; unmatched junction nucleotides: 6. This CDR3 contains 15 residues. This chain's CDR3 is CASSFQRGGRETQYF. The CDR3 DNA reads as TGTGCCAGCAGCTTCCAGCGGGGGGGCCGGGAGACCCAGTACTTC. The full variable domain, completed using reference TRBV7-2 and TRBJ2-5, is GAGVSQSPSNKVTEKGKDVELRCDPISGHTALYWYRQSLGQGLEFLIYFQGNSAPDKSGLPSDRFSAERTGGSVSTLTIQRTQQEDSAVYLCASSFQRGGRETQYFGPGTRLLVL.

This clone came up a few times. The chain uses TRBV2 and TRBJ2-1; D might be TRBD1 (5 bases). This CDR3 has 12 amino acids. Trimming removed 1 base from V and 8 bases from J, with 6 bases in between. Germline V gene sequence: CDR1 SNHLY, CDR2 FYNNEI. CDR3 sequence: CASSEVGDEQFF. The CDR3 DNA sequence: TGTGCCAGCAGTGAAGTAGGGGATGAGCAGTTCTTC.

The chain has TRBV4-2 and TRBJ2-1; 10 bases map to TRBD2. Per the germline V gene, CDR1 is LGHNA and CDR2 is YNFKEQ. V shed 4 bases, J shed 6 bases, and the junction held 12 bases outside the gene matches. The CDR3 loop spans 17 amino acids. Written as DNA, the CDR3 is TGTGCCAGCAGCCCCACTTCCGGGGCTAGCGGGGGCAATGAGCAGTTCTTC. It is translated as CASSPTSGASGGNEQFF.

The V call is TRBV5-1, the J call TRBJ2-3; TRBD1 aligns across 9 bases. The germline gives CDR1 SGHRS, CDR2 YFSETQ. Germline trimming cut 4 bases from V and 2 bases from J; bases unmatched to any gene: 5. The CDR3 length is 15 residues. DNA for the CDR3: TGCGCCAGCAGCGCGACAGGGGGGCTCACAGATACGCAGTATTTT. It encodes CASSATGGLTDTQYF.

CDR3 bases: TGTGCCAGCAGCGTTGGAGGGCACCAGGCGAATGAGCAGTTCTTC. Translation: CASSVGGHQANEQFF. V and J are TRBV9 and TRBJ2-1, with D perhaps matching TRBD2 (6 bases). Germline V gene lookup returns CDR1 SGDLS and CDR2 YYNGEE. The CDR3 spans 15 residues. The V and J ends lost 2 bases and 7 bases respectively, with 16 bases between them.

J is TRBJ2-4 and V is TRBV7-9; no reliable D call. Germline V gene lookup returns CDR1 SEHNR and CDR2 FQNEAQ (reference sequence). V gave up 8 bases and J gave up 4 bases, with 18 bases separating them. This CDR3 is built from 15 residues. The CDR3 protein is CASFSTMASKNIQYF. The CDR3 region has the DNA TGTGCCAGCTTCTCTACTATGGCCTCTAAAAACATTCAGTACTTC.

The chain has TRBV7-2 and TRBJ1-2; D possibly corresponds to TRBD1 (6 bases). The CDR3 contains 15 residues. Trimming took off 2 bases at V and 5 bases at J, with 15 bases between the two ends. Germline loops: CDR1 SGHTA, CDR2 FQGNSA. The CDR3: CASSLNGGPGYGYTF. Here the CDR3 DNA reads TGTGCCAGCAGCTTAAACGGGGGGCCTGGTTATGGCTACACCTTC. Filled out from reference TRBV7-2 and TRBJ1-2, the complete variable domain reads GAGVSQSPSNKVTEKGKDVELRCDPISGHTALYWYRQSLGQGLEFLIYFQGNSAPDKSGLPSDRFSAERTGGSVSTLTIQRTQQEDSAVYLCASSLNGGPGYGYTFGSGTRLTVV.

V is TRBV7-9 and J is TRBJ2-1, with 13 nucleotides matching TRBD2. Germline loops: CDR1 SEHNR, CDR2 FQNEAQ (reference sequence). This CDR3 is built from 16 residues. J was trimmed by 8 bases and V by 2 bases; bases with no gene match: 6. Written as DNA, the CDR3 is TGTGCCAGCAGCTTACTGGGACTAGCGGGATCCGATGAGCAGTTCTTC. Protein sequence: CASSLLGLAGSDEQFF.

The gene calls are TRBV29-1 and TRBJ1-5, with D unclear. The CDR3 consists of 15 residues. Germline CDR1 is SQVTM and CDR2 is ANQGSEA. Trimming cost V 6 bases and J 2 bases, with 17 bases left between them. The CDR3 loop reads CSVIAEGFGNQPQHF. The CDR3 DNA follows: TGCAGCGTGATCGCGGAGGGTTTTGGCAATCAGCCCCAGCATTTT.

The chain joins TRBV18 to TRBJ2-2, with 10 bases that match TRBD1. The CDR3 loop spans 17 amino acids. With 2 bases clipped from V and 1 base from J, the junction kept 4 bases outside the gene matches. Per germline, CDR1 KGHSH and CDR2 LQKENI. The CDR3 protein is CASSPDGTGVNTGELFF. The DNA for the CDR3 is TGTGCCAGCTCACCAGACGGGACAGGGGTGAACACCGGGGAGCTGTTTTTT.

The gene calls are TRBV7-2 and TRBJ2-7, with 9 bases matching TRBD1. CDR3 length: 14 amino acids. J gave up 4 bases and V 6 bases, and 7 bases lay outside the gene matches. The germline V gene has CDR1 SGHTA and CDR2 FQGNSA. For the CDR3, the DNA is TGTGCCAGCAGTTACCGGGACAGGGCGTACGAGCAGTACTTC. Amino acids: CASSYRDRAYEQYF.

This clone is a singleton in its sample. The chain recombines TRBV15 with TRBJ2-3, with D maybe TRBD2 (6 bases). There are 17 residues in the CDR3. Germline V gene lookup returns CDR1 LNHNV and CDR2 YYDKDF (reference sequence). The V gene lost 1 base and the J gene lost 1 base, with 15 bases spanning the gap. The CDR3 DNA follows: TGTGCCACCAGCAGAGGGTCGGGGACTTGGCGCACAGATACGCAGTATTTT. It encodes CATSRGSGTWRTDTQYF.

CDR3 DNA: TGTGCCAGCAGCTTCACGACAGGGACTAATGAAAAACTGTTTTTT. This encodes CASSFTTGTNEKLFF. The chain is built from TRBV11-2 and TRBJ1-4; 7 bases are a match to TRBD1. Germline CDR1 and CDR2: SGHAT and FQNNGV. Losses at the gene ends were 3 bases for V and 2 bases for J; bases not matched to a gene: 3. The CDR3 has 15 amino acids.

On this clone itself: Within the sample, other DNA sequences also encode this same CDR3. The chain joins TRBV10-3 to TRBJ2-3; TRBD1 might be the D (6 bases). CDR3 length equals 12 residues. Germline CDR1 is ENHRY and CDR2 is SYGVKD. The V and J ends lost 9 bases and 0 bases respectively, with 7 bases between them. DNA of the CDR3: TGTGCCATAACAGGGAGCACAGATACGCAGTATTTT. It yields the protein CAITGSTDTQYF.

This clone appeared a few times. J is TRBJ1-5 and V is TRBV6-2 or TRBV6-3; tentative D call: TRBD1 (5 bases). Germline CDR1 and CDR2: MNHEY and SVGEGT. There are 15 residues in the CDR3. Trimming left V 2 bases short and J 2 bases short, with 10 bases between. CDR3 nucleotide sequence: TGTGCCAGCAGTTACGGGGCCCTAGGCAATCAGCCCCAGCATTTT. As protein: CASSYGALGNQPQHF.

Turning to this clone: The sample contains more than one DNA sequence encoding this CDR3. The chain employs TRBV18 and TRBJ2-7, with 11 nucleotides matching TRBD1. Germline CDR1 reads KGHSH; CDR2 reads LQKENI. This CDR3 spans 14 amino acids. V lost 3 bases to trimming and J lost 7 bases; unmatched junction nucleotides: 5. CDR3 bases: TGTGCCAGCTCACCCGGACAGGGGGCGCGGGAGCAGTACTTC. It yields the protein CASSPGQGAREQYF.

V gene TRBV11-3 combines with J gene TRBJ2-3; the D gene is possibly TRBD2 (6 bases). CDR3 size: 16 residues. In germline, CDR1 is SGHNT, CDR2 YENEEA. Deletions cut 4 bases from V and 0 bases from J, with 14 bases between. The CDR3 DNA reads TGTGCCAGCAGCTCCGGGACTTCCTCTAGCACAGATACGCAGTATTTT. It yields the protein CASSSGTSSSTDTQYF.

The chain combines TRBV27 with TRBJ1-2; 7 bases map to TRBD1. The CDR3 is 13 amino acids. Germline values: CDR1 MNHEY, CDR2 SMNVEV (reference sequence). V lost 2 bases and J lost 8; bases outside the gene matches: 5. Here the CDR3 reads CASSLKGAAGYTF. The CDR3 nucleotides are TGTGCCAGCAGTTTAAAGGGGGCAGCCGGCTACACCTTC.

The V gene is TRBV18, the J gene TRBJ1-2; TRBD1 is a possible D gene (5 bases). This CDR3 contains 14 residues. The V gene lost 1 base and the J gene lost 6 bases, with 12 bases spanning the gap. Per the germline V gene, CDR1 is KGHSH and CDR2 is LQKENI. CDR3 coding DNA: TGTGCCAGCTCACCACGGGCGGGGGAACATGGCTACACCTTC. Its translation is CASSPRAGEHGYTF.

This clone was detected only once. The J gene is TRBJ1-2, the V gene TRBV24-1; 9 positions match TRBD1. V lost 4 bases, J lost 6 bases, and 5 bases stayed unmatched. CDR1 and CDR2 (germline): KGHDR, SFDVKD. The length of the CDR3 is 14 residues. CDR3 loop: CATSDSDRGHGYTF. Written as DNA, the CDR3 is TGTGCCACCAGTGACTCGGACAGGGGACATGGCTACACCTTC.

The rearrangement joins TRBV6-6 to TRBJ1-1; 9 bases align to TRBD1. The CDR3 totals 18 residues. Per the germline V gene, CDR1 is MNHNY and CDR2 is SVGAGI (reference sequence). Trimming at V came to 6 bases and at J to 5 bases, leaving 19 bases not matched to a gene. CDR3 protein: CASSRAGQGTSKATEAFF. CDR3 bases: TGTGCCAGCAGCCGAGCGGGACAGGGAACGTCTAAAGCGACTGAAGCTTTCTTT.

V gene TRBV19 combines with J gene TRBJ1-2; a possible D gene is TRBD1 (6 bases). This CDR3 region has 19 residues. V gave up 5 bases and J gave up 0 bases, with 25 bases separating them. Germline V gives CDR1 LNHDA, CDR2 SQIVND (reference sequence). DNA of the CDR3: TGTGCCAGTAGTTCCGGACGACAGGTTGCCATCTCATCTAACTATGGCTACACCTTC. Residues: CASSSGRQVAISSNYGYTF. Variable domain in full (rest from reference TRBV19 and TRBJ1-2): DGGITQSPKYLFRKEGQNVTLSCEQNLNHDAMYWYRQDPGQGLRLIYYSQIVNDFQKGDIAEGYSVSREKKESFPLTVTSAQKNPTAFYLCASSSGRQVAISSNYGYTFGSGTRLTVV.

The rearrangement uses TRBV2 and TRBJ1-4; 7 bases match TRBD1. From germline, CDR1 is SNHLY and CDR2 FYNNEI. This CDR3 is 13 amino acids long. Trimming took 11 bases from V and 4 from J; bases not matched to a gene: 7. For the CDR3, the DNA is TGTGCCGGATCTACAGGGGTTAATGAAAAACTGTTTTTT. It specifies CAGSTGVNEKLFF.

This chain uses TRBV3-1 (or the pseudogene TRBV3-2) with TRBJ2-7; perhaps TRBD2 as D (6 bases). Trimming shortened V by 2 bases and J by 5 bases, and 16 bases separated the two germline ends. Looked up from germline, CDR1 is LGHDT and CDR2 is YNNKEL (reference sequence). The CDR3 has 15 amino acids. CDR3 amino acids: CASSQRSSGLDEQYF. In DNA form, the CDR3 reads TGTGCCAGCAGCCAAAGGTCGAGCGGGTTGGACGAGCAGTACTTC.